Below, 9 T cell receptor beta chains from the same sample are listed, as sequenced in a study of somatic mutations in cytotoxic T cells in rheumatoid arthritis. Data came from immunoSEQ multiplex PCR; TCRdb stores just in-frame clones and leaves some out. The sample carries 9,000 to 13,000 clones, 70% to 85% recorded once. Sequencing was carried out using CD8+ T cells sorted from blood. These TCRs come from an adult with rheumatoid arthritis.

The chain uses TRBV6-1 and TRBJ2-7; D not certain. CDR1 and CDR2 from the germline V gene are MNHNS and SASEGT. The CDR3 contains 14 residues. The ends were cut back, 1 base at V and 2 bases at J, with 9 bases in the middle. The DNA of the CDR3 is TGTGCCAGCAGTGAAGTGGGTCTCGCCTACGAGCAGTACTTC. This codes for CASSEVGLAYEQYF.

The genes are TRBV7-3 and TRBJ1-6; 7 nucleotides match TRBD1. Germline CDR1 SGHTA, CDR2 FQGTGA. CDR3 length: 16 amino acids. V was clipped by 2 bases and J by 6 bases; unmatched bases: 7. The CDR3: CASSLLGTGANSPLHF. For the CDR3, the DNA is TGTGCCAGCAGCTTATTGGGTACAGGGGCTAATTCACCCCTCCACTTT.

This clone was observed a few times. The CDR3, as DNA: TGCGCCAGCAGCTCGACGGGGGGTCCCACTGAAGCTTTCTTT. Amino acids: CASSSTGGPTEAFF. This sequence joins TRBV5-1 and TRBJ1-1, with D tentatively TRBD1 (5 bases). Germline V CDR1 and CDR2: SGHRS, YFSETQ. V lost 3 bases and J lost 4, with 13 bases in between. The CDR3 covers 14 residues. Full variable domain (missing parts from reference TRBV5-1 and TRBJ1-1): KAGVTQTPRYLIKTRGQQVTLSCSPISGHRSVSWYQQTPGQGLQFLFEYFSETQRNKGNFPGRFSGRQFSNSRSEMNVSTLELGDSALYLCASSSTGGPTEAFFGQGTRLTVV.

V is TRBV11-2 and J is TRBJ2-5, with D possibly TRBD2 on 6 matching bases. Germline V lookup: CDR1 SGHAT, CDR2 FQNNGV. Trimming removed 0 bases at V and 0 bases at J, with 8 bases between. CDR3 length: 15 residues. The CDR3 nucleotides are TGTGCCAGCAGCTTAGATGTAGCGGACCAAGAGACCCAGTACTTC. Translation: CASSLDVADQETQYF.

The chain couples TRBV7-9 to TRBJ2-1; D not resolved. Looked up from germline, CDR1 is SEHNR and CDR2 is FQNEAQ (reference sequence). The CDR3 extends over 14 amino acids. V lost 1 base to trimming and J lost 9 bases, with 13 bases between them. CDR3 bases: TGTGCCAGCAGCTTAGGGTTCTCCCAAACTGAGCAGTTCTTC. It codes for CASSLGFSQTEQFF. Full variable domain (missing parts from reference TRBV7-9 and TRBJ2-1): DTGVSQNPRHKITKRGQNVTFRCDPISEHNRLYWYRQTLGQGPEFLTYFQNEAQLEKSRLLSDRFSAERPKGSFSTLEIQRTEQGDSAMYLCASSLGFSQTEQFFGPGTRLTVL.

The chain couples TRBV7-3 to TRBJ1-2; perhaps TRBD1 as D (6 bases). The ends were cut back, 4 bases at V and 6 bases at J, with 24 bases in the middle. Germline values: CDR1 SGHTA, CDR2 FQGTGA. The CDR3 runs 17 residues. The DNA of the CDR3 is TGTGCCAGCAGCTCCTACAGCGCTCAGGGGCTCATCGATGGCTACACCTTC. It is translated as CASSSYSAQGLIDGYTF.

The chain uses TRBV4-1 and TRBJ2-7; D ambiguous. Between the trimmed V and J ends, which lost 0 bases and 4 bases, there was a span of 16 bases. Germline V gives CDR1 MGHRA, CDR2 YSYEKL. This CDR3 has 16 amino acids. The CDR3 nucleotides are TGCGCCAGCAGCCAAGATATTACGTCGGGCCTGTACGAGCAGTACTTC. It encodes CASSQDITSGLYEQYF.

The chain is built from TRBV28 and TRBJ1-6; D is possibly TRBD1 (6 bases). V lost 3 bases and J lost 3, with 15 bases in between. This CDR3 has 17 amino acids. From germline, CDR1 is MDHEN and CDR2 SYDVKM. DNA for the CDR3: TGTGCCAGCAGTTTGGTCGGCAGGGGTAGCTATAATTCACCCCTCCACTTT. Its protein product is CASSLVGRGSYNSPLHF.

This rearrangement joins TRBV6-5 to TRBJ1-2; D ambiguous. CDR1 and CDR2 (germline): MNHEY, SVGAGI. This CDR3 contains 14 residues. V shed 3 bases and J shed 4 bases, with 12 bases lying between them. CDR3 amino acids: CASSYSGSSYGYTF. The CDR3 DNA follows: TGTGCCAGCAGTTATAGTGGGAGCTCCTATGGCTACACCTTC.